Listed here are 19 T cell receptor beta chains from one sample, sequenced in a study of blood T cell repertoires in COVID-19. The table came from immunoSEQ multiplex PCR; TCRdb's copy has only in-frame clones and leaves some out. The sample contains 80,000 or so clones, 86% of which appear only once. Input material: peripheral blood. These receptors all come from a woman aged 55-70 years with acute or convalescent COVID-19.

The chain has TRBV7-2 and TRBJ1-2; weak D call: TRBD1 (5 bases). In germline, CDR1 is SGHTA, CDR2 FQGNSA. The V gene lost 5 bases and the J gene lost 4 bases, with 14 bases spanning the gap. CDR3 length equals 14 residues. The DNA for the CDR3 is TGTGCCAGCAGCCTCAGCATCCAGGGCTATGGCTACACCTTC. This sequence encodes CASSLSIQGYGYTF.

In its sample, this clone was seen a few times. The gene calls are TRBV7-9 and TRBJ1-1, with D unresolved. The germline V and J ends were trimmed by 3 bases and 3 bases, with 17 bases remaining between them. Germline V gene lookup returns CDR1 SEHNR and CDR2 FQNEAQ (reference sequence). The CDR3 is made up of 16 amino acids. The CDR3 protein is CASSFFSGFVDTEAFF. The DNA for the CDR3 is TGTGCCAGCAGCTTCTTTTCAGGTTTTGTGGACACTGAAGCTTTCTTT. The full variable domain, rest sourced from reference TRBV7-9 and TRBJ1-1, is DTGVSQNPRHKITKRGQNVTFRCDPISEHNRLYWYRQTLGQGPEFLTYFQNEAQLEKSRLLSDRFSAERPKGSFSTLEIQRTEQGDSAMYLCASSFFSGFVDTEAFFGQGTRLTVV.

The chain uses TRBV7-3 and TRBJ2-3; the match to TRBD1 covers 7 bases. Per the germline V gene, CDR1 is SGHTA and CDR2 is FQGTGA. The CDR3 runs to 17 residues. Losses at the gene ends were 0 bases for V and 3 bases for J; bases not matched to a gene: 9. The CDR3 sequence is CASSLTGTGDATDTQYF. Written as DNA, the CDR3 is TGTGCCAGCAGCTTAACCGGTACAGGGGACGCAACAGATACGCAGTATTTT.

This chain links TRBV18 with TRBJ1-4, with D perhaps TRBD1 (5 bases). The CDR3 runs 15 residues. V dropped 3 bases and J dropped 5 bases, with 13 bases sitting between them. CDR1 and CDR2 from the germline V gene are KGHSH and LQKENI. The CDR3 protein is CASSPNTGDNEKLFF. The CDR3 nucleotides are TGTGCCAGCTCACCTAATACAGGAGACAATGAAAAACTGTTTTTT. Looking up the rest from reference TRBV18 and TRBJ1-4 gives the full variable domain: NAGVMQNPRHLVRRRGQEARLRCSPMKGHSHVYWYRQLPEEGLKFMVYLQKENIIDESGMPKERFSAEFPKEGPSILRIQQVVRGDSAAYFCASSPNTGDNEKLFFGSGTQLSVL.

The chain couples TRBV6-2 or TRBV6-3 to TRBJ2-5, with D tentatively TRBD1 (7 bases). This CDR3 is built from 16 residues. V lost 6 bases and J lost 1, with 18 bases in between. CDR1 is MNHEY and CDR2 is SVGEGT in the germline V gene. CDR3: CASSRPRGAIQETQYF. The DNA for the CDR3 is TGTGCCAGCAGCCGCCCCAGGGGGGCTATCCAAGAGACCCAGTACTTC.

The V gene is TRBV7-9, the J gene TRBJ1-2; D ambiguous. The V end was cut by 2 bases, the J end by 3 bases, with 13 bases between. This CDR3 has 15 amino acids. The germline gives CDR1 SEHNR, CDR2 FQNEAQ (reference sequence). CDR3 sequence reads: CASSLQTTGDYGYTF. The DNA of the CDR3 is TGTGCCAGCAGCTTACAAACAACGGGAGACTATGGCTACACCTTC.

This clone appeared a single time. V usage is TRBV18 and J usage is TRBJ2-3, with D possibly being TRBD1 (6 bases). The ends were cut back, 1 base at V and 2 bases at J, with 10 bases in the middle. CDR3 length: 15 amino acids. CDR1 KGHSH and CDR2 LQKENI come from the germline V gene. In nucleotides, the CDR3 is TGTGCCAGCTCACCACGGGGGACATACACAGATACGCAGTATTTT. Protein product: CASSPRGTYTDTQYF.

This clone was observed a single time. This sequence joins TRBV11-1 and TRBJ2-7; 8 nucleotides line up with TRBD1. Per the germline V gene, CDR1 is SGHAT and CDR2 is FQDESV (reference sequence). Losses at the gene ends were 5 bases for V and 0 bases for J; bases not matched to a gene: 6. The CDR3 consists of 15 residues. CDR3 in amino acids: CASSLLGTGSYEQYF. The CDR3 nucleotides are TGTGCCAGCAGCCTATTGGGGACAGGCTCCTACGAGCAGTACTTC.

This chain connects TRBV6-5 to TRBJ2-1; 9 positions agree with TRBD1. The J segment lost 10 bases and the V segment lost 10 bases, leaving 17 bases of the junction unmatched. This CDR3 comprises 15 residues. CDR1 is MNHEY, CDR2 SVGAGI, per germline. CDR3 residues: CATSKPGTGSFEQFF. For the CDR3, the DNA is TGTGCCACCTCTAAACCCGGGACAGGGTCATTCGAGCAGTTCTTC.

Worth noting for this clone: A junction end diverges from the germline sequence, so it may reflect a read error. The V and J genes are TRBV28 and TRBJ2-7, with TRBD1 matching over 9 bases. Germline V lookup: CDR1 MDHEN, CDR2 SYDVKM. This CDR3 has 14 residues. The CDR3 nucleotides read TGTGCCAGCACAGCTTGGGACAGGGACCCGTCCCCGCACTTC. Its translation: CASTAWDRDPSPHF.

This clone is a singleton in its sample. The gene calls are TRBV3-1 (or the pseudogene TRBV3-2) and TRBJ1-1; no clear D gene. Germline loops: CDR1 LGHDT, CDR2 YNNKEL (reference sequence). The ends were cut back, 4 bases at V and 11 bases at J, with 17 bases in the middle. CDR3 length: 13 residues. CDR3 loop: CASSRGPGIGAFF. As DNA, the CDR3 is TGTGCCAGCAGCCGAGGCCCGGGGATAGGGGCTTTCTTT.

CDR3 in amino acids: CASSRTGGSLEDGANVLTF. The CDR3 DNA reads as TGCGCCAGCAGCCGGACAGGGGGATCCCTTGAAGATGGGGCCAACGTCCTGACTTTC. The V and J genes are TRBV5-1 and TRBJ2-6; 10 nucleotides line up with TRBD1. The CDR3 sequence is 19 residues long. V was pared by 4 bases and J by 3 bases, with 13 bases of the junction left unmatched. Looked up from germline, CDR1 is SGHRS and CDR2 is YFSETQ. Based on the CDR3 plus reference TRBV5-1 and TRBJ2-6, the full variable domain is KAGVTQTPRYLIKTRGQQVTLSCSPISGHRSVSWYQQTPGQGLQFLFEYFSETQRNKGNFPGRFSGRQFSNSRSEMNVSTLELGDSALYLCASSRTGGSLEDGANVLTFGAGSRLTVL.

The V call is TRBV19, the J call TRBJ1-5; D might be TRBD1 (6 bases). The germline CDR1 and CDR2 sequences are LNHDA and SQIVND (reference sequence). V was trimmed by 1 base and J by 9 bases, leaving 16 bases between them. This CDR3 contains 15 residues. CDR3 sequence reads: CASSIGGGGTRPQHF. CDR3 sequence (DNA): TGTGCCAGTAGTATAGGGGGGGGCGGAACGCGGCCCCAGCATTTT.

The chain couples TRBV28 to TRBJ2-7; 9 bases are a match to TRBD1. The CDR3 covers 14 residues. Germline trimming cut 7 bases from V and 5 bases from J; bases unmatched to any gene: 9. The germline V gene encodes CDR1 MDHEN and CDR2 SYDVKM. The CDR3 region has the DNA TGTGCCAGCAACACCGGGGACAGGGTACACGAGCAGTACTTC. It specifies CASNTGDRVHEQYF.

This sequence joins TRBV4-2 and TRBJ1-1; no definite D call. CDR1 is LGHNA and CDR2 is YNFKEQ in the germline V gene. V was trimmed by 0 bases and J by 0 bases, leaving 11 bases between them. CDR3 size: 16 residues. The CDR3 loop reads CASSQDRWRMNTEAFF. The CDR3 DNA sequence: TGTGCCAGCAGCCAAGATAGATGGAGGATGAACACTGAAGCTTTCTTT.

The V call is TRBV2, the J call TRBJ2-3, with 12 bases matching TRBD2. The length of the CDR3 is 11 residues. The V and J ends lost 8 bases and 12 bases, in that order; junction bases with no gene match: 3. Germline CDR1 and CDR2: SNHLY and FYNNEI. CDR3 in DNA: TGTGCCAGCTCCGGACTAGCGGGACAGTATTTT. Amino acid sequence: CASSGLAGQYF.

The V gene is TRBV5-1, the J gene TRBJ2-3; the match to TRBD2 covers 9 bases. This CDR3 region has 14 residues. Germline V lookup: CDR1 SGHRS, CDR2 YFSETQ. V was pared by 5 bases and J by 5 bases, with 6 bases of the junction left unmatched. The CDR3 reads CASRRWRGGDTQYF. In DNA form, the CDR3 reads TGCGCCAGCAGGAGGTGGCGGGGGGGAGATACGCAGTATTTT.

In nucleotides, the CDR3 is TGTGCCAGCAGTGGTACAGGGGGCGCGGGCACTGAAGCTTTCTTT. It specifies CASSGTGGAGTEAFF. J is TRBJ1-1 and V is TRBV28; 9 positions match TRBD1. Germline values: CDR1 MDHEN, CDR2 SYDVKM. CDR3 length: 15 residues. V trimming: 5 bases; J trimming: 4 bases; junction bases outside the gene matches: 8.

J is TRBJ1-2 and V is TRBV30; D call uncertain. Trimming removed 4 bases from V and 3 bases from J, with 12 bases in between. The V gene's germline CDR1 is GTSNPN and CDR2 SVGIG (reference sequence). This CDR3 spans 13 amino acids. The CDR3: CAWTNGLDYGYTF. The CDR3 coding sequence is TGTGCCTGGACGAATGGTTTAGACTATGGCTACACCTTC. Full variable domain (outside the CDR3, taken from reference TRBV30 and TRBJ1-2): SQTIHQWPATLVQPVGSPLSLECTVEGTSNPNLYWYRQAAGRGLQLLFYSVGIGQISSEVPQNLSASRPQDRQFILSSKKLLLSDSGFYLCAWTNGLDYGYTFGSGTRLTVV.